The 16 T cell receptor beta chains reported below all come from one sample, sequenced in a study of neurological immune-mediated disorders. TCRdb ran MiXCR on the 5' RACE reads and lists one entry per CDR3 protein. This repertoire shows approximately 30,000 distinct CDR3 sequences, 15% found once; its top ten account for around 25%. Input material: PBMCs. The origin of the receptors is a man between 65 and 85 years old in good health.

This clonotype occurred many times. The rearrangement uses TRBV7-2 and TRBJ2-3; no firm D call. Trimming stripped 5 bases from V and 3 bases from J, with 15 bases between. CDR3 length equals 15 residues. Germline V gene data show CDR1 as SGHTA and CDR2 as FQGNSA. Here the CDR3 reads CASSRGTARTDTQYF. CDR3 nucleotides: TGTGCCAGCAGCCGCGGAACCGCTAGAACAGATACGCAGTATTTT.

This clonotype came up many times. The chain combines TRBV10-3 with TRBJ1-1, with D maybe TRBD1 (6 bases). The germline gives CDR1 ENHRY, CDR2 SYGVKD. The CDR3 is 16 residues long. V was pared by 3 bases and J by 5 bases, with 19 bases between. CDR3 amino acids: CAISDRFGGGITEAFF. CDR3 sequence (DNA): TGTGCCATCAGTGATCGGTTTGGAGGGGGGATTACTGAAGCTTTCTTT.

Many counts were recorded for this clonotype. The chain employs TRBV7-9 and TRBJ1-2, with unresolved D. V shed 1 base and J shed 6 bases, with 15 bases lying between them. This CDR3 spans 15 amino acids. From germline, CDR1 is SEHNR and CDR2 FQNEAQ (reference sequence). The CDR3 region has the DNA TGTGCCAGCAGCTTAGGGAGGAAAACGGGGAATGGCTACACCTTC. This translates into CASSLGRKTGNGYTF.

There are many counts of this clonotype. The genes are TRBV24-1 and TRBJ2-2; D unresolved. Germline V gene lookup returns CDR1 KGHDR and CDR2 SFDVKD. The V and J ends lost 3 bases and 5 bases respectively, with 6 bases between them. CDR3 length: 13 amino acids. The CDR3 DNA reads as TGTGCCACCAGTGATCCAGTAACCGGGGAGCTGTTTTTT. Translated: CATSDPVTGELFF.

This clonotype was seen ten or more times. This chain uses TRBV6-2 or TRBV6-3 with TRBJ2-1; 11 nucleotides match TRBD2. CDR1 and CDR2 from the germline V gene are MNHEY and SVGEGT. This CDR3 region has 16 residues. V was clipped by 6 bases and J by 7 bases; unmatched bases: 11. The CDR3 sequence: CASRLRLAGFGNEQFF. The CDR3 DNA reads TGTGCCAGCAGACTCAGACTAGCGGGGTTTGGTAATGAGCAGTTCTTC.

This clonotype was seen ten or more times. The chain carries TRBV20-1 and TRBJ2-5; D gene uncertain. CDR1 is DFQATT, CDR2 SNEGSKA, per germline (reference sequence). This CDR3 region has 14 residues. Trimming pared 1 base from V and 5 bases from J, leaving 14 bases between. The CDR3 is CSARVRSSSETQYF. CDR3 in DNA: TGCAGTGCTAGAGTCAGATCTTCTTCGGAGACCCAGTACTTC.

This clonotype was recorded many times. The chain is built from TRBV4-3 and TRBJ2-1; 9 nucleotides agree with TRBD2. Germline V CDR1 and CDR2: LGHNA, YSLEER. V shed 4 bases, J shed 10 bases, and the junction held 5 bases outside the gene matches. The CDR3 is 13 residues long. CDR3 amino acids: CASSPALAGEQFF. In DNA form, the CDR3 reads TGCGCCAGCAGCCCCGCTCTAGCGGGGGAGCAGTTCTTC.

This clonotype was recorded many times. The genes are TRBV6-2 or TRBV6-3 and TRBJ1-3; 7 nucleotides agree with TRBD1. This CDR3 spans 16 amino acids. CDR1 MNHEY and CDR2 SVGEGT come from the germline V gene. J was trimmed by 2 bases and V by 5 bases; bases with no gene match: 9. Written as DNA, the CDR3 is TGTGCCAGCAGTCCCCGGACAGGTCGGACTGGAAACACCATATATTTT. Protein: CASSPRTGRTGNTIYF.

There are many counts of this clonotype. The CDR3 loop reads CASSFGGAEDTQYF. CDR3 nucleotides: TGTGCCAGCAGCTTCGGGGGCGCAGAGGATACGCAGTATTTT. V gene TRBV7-9 combines with J gene TRBJ2-3; D is possibly TRBD1 or TRBD2 (6 bases each). CDR3 size: 14 residues. The germline gives CDR1 SEHNR, CDR2 FQNEAQ (reference sequence). The V gene lost 3 bases and the J gene lost 6 bases, with 13 bases spanning the gap.

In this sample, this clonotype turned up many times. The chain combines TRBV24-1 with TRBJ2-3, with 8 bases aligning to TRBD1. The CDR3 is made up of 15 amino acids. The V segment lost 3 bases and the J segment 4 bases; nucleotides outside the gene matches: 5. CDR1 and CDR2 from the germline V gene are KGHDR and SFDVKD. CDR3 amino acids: CATSDRNRGADTQYF. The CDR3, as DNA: TGTGCCACCAGTGATCGGAACAGGGGGGCAGATACGCAGTATTTT.

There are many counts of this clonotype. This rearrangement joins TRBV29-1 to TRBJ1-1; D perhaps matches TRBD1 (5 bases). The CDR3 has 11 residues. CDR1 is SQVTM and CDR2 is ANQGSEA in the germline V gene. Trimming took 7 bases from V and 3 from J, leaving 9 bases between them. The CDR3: CSAFRDTEAFF. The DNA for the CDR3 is TGCAGCGCCTTCAGGGACACTGAAGCTTTCTTT.

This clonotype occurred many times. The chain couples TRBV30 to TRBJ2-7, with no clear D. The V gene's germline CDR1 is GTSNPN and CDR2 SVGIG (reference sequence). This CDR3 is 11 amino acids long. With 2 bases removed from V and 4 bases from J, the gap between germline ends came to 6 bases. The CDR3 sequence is CAWSHQYEQYF. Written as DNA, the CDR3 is TGTGCCTGGAGTCATCAGTACGAGCAGTACTTC.

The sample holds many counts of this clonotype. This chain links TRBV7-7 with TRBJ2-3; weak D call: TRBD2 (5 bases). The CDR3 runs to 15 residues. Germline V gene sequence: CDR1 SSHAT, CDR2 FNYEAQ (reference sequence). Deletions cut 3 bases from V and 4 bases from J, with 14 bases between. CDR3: CASSLGLSAPDTQYF. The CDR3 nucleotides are TGTGCCAGCAGCTTGGGTCTTAGCGCCCCAGATACGCAGTATTTT. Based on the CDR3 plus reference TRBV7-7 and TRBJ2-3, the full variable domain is GAGVSQSPRYKVTKRGQDVTLRCDPISSHATLYWYQQALGQGPEFLTYFNYEAQPDKSGLPSDRFSAERPEGSISTLTIQRTEQRDSAMYRCASSLGLSAPDTQYFGPGTRLTVL.

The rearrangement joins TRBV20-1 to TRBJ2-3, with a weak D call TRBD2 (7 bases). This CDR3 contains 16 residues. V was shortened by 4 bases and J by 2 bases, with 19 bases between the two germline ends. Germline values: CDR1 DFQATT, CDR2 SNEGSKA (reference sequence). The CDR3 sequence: CSATQGGTSDTDTQYF. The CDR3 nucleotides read TGCAGTGCTACTCAAGGGGGAACTAGCGACACAGATACGCAGTATTTT.

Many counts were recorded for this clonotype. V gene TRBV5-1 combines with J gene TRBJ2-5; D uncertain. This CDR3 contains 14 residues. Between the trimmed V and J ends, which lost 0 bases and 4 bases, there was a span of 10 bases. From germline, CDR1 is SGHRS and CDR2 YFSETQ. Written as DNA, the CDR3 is TGCGCCAGCAGCTTGGAACTGGGTGGAGAGACCCAGTACTTC. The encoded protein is CASSLELGGETQYF.

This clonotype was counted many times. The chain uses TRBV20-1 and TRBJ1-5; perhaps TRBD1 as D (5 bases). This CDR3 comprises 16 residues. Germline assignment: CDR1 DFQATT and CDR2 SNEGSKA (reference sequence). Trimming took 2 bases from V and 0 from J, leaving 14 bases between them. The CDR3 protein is CSARHPGPGSNQPQHF. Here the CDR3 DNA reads TGCAGTGCTAGACATCCGGGACCGGGTAGCAATCAGCCCCAGCATTTT.